Below, 4 T cell receptor beta chains from the same sample are listed, as sequenced in a study of long-term antiretroviral therapy in people with HIV. Runs used v3.0 of the immunoSEQ assay and were done at survey level. The data were produced by immunoSEQ multiplex PCR, yet TCRdb's version contains in-frame clones alone and is incomplete. Among about 33,000 clones listed, roughly 96% were seen once. Here the sequenced sample was unsorted PBMCs, taken approximately 6.6 years after starting antiretroviral therapy. The origin of the receptors is a young man with HIV.

This clone was observed a single time. The V and J genes are TRBV4-1 and TRBJ1-2, with 12 nucleotides matching TRBD1. Germline V gives CDR1 MGHRA, CDR2 YSYEKL. Trimming at V came to 6 bases and at J to 6 bases, leaving 14 bases not matched to a gene. CDR3 size: 17 residues. CDR3 sequence: CASRPIPGTGGANGYTF. The CDR3 bases are TGCGCCAGCAGACCGATTCCCGGGACAGGGGGCGCGAATGGCTACACCTTC.

V is TRBV13 and J is TRBJ1-2; TRBD1 aligns across 7 bases. CDR1 is PRHDT and CDR2 is FYEKMQ in the germline V gene (reference sequence). V dropped 4 bases and J dropped 4; count of bases not matched to a gene: 6. The CDR3 totals 14 residues. DNA of the CDR3: TGTGCCAGCAGCTCGGGGACAGCAGCCTATGGCTACACCTTC. Amino acid sequence: CASSSGTAAYGYTF.

This sequence joins TRBV25-1 and TRBJ2-1; D is undetermined. Germline V CDR1 and CDR2: MGHDK, SYGVNS. The CDR3 runs to 13 residues. V was trimmed by 5 bases and J by 8 bases, leaving 13 bases between them. The CDR3 sequence is CASSQPGGDEQFF. DNA of the CDR3: TGTGCCAGCAGTCAACCAGGTGGTGATGAGCAGTTCTTC.

The J gene is TRBJ1-3, the V gene TRBV5-1, with 10 bases fitting TRBD1. Germline V CDR1 and CDR2: SGHRS, YFSETQ. V was pared by 3 bases and J by 2 bases, with 5 bases of the junction left unmatched. This CDR3 is built from 16 residues. Here the CDR3 DNA reads TGCGCCAGCAGCTCCGGGACAGGGGATACTGGAAACACCATATATTTT. Translated, it gives CASSSGTGDTGNTIYF.